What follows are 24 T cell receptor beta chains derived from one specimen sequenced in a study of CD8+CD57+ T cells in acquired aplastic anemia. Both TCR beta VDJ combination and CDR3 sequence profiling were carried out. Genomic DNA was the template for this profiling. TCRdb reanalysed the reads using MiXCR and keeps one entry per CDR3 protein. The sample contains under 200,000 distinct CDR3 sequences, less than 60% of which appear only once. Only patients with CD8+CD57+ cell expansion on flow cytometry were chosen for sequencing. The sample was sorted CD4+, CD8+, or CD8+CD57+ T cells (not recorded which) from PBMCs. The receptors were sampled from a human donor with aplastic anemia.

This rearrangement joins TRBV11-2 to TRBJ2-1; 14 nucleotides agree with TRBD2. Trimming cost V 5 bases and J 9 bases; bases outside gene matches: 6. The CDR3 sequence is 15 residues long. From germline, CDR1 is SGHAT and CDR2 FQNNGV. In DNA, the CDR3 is TGTGCCAGCAGCGCGACTAGCGGGGGGGTCGGTGAGCAGTTCTTC. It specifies CASSATSGGVGEQFF. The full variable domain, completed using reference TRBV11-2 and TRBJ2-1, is EAGVAQSPRYKIIEKRQSVAFWCNPISGHATLYWYQQILGQGPKLLIQFQNNGVVDDSQLPKDRFSAERLKGVDSTLKIQPAKLEDSAVYLCASSATSGGVGEQFFGPGTRLTVL.

CDR3 in DNA: TGTGCCAGCACCTCACCTTGGGGACGCACAGATACGCAGTATTTT. Translating it yields CASTSPWGRTDTQYF. This chain uses TRBV25-1 with TRBJ2-3; tentatively, D is TRBD1 or TRBD2 (5 bases each). Germline CDR1 reads MGHDK; CDR2 reads SYGVNS. The CDR3 has 15 amino acids. The V gene lost 7 bases and the J gene lost 1 base, with 15 bases spanning the gap.

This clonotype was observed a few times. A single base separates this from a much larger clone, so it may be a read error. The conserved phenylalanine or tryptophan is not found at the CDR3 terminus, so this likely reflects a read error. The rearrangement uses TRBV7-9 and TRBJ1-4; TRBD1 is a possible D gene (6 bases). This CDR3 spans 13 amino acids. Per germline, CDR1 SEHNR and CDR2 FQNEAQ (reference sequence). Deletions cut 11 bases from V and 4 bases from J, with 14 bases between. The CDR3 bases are TGTGCCGGGGGCCCAGACGGTAATGAAAAACTGTTTCTT. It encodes CAGGPDGNEKLFL.

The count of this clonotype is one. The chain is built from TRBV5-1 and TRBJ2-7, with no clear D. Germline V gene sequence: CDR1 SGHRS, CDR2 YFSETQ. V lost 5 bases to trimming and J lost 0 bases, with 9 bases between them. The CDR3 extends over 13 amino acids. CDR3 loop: CASRVPGSYEQYF. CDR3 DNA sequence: TGCGCCAGCAGGGTCCCGGGCTCCTACGAGCAGTACTTC.

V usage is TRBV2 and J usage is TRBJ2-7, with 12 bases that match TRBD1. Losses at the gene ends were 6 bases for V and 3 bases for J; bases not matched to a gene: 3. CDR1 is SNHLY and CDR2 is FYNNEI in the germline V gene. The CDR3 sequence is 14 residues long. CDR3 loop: CASRGTGGRYEQYF. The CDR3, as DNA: TGTGCCAGCAGGGGGACAGGGGGCCGCTACGAGCAGTACTTC.

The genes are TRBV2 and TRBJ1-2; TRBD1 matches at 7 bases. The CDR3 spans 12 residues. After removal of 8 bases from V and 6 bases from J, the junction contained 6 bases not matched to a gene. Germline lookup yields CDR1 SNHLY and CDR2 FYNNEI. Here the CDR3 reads CASVKGANGYTF. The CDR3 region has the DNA TGTGCCAGCGTAAAGGGGGCGAATGGCTACACCTTC.

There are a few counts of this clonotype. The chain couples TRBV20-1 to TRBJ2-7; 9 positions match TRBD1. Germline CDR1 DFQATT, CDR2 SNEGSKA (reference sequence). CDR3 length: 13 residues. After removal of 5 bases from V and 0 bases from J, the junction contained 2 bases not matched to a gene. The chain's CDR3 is CSAGTGISYEQYF. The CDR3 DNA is TGCAGTGCTGGGACAGGGATCTCCTACGAGCAGTACTTC.

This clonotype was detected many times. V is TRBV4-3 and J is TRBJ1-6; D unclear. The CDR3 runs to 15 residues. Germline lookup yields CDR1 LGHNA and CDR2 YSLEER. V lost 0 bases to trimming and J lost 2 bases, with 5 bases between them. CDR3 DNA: TGCGCCAGCAGCCAAGATTGGGCCTATAATTCACCCCTCCACTTT. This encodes CASSQDWAYNSPLHF.

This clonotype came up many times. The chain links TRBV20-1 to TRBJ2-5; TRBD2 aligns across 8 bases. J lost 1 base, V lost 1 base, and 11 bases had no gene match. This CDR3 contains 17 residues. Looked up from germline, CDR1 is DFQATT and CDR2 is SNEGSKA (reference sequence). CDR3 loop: CSARALAGGSIQETQYF. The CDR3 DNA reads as TGCAGTGCTAGAGCCTTGGCGGGGGGCTCTATCCAAGAGACCCAGTACTTC.

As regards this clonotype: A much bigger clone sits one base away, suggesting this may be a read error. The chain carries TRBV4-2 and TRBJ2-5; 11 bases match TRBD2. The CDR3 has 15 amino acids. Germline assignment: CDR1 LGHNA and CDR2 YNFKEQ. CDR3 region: CAGSPALAGEETQYF. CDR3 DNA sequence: TGTGCCGGCAGCCCAGCACTAGCGGGGGAAGAGACCCAGTACTTC.

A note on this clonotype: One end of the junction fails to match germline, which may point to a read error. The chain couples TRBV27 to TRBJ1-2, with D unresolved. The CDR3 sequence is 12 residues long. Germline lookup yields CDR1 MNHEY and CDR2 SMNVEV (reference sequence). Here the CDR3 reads CASSFGVGGYAF. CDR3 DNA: TGTGCCAGCAGTTTTGGGGTCGGTGGCTACGCCTTC.

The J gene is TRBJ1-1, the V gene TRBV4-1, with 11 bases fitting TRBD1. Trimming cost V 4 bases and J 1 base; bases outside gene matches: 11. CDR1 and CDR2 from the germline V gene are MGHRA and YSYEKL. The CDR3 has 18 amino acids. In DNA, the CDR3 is TGCGCCAGCAGCCCCGGGACAGGGGGGGCATCTTCGAACACTGAAGCTTTCTTT. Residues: CASSPGTGGASSNTEAFF.

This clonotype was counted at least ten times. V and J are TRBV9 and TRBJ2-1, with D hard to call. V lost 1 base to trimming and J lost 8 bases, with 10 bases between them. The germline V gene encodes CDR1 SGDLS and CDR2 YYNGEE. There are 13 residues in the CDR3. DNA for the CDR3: TGTGCCAGCAGCGTATCAGGTTTGGATGAGCAGTTCTTC. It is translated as CASSVSGLDEQFF.

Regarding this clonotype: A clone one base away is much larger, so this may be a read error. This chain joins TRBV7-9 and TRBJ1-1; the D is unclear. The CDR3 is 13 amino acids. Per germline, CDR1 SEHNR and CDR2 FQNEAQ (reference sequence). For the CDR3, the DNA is TGTGCCAGCAGCCCCTCTGCAGGAAATGAAGCTTCCTTT. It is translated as CASSPSAGNEASF.

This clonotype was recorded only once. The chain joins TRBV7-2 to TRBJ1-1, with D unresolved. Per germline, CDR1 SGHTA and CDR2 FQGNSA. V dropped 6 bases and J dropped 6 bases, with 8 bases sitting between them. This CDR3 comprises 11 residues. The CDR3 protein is CASRLIAEAFF. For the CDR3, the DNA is TGTGCCAGCAGGTTGATAGCTGAAGCTTTCTTT.

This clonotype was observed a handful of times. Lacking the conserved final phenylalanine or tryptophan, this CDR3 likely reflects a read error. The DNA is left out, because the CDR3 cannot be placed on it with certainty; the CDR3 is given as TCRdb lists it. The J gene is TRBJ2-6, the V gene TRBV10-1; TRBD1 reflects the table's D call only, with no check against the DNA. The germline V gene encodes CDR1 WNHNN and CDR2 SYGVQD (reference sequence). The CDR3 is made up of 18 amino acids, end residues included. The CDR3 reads CASSEGTGGLSGANVLKI.

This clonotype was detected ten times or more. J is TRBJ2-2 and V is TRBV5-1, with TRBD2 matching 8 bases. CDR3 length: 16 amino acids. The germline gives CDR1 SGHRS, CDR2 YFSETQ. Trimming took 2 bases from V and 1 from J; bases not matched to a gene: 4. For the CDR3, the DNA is TGCGCCAGCAGCTTAAGTAGCGGGATGAACACCGGGGAGCTGTTTTTT. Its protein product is CASSLSSGMNTGELFF.

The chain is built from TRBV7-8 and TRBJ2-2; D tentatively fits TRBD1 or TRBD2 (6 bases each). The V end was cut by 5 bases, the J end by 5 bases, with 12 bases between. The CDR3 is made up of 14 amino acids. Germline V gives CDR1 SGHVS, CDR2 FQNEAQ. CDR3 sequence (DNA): TGTGCCAGCAGCCTAGGGGGGTCAACCGGGGAGCTGTTTTTT. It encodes CASSLGGSTGELFF.

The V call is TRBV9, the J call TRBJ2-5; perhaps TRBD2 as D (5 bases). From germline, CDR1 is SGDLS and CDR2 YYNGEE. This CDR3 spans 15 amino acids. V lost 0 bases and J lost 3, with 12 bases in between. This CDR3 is CASSVAGWREETQYF. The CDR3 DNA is TGTGCCAGCAGCGTAGCCGGGTGGCGGGAAGAGACCCAGTACTTC.

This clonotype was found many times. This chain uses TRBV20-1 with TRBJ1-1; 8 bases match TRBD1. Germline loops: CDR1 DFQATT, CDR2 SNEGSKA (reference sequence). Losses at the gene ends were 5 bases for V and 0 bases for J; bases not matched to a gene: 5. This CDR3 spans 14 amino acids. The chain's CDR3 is CSAARTGLNTEAFF. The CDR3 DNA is TGCAGTGCTGCCCGGACAGGGTTGAACACTGAAGCTTTCTTT.

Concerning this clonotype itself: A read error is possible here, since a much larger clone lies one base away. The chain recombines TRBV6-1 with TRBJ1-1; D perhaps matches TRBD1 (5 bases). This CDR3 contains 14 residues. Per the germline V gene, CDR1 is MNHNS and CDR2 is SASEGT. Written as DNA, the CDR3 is TGTGCCAGCAGCCGAACAGGTTCAAACACTGATGCTTTCTTT. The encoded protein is CASSRTGSNTDAFF.

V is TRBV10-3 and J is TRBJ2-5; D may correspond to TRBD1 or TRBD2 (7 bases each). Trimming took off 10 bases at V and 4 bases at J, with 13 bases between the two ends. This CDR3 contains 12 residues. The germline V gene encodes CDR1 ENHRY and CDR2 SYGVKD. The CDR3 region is CATSGGGETQYF. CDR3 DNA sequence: TGTGCCACCTCAGGGGGGGGAGAGACCCAGTACTTC.

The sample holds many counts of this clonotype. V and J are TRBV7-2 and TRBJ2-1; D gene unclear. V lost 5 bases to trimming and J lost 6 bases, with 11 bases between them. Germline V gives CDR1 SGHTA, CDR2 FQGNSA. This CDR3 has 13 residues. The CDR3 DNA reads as TGTGCCAGCAGCCCGTCCGGGCCCAATGAGCAGTTCTTC. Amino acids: CASSPSGPNEQFF. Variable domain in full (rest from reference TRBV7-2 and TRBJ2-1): GAGVSQSPSNKVTEKGKDVELRCDPISGHTALYWYRQSLGQGLEFLIYFQGNSAPDKSGLPSDRFSAERTGGSVSTLTIQRTQQEDSAVYLCASSPSGPNEQFFGPGTRLTVL.

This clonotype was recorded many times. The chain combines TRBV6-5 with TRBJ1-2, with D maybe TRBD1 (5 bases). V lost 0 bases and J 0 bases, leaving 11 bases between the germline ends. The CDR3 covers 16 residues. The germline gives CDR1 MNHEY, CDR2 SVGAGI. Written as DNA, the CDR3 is TGTGCCAGCAGTTACTCTTCGACAGCAGCTAACTATGGCTACACCTTC. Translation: CASSYSSTAANYGYTF.